This entry is about one T cell receptor (beta chain). Authors' processing steps: Scientists estimated how many nucleated cells there were by amplifying reference gene primers. Sequenced by immunoSEQ multiplex PCR; TCRdb stores in-frame clones only, minus some. V and J calls and clone size follow that table, whereas D and trimming were derived from the DNA. Among about 120,000 clones, approximately 90% were seen once, and the ten largest hold roughly 2.2%. Germline loops: CDR1 LNHDA, CDR2 SQIVND (reference sequence). Germline trimming cut 5 bases from V and 7 bases from J; bases unmatched to any gene: 5. The CDR3 has 13 amino acids. This entry comes from a study of blood T cell repertoires in COVID-19. Overall study context: The study drew acute and convalescent COVID-19 samples from the United States, Italy and Spain. Sources were T cells, B-cell-depleted T cells, or PBMCs; the material itself was cDNA or gDNA.

The chain joins TRBV19 to TRBJ1-5, with 7 bases fitting TRBD1. This clonotype was obtained from a woman in her fifties or sixties with acute or convalescent COVID-19. The sample was peripheral blood. CDR3 DNA: TGTGCCAGTAGTTTCGGGACAGCCCAGCCCCAGCATTTT. Its protein product is CASSFGTAQPQHF.